The 15 T cell receptor beta chains in this list originate from one sample, sequenced in a study of blood T cell repertoires in COVID-19 (dated by TCRdb to about 2020). Libraries were constructed by the immunoSEQ multiplex PCR assay. TCRdb's version of the immuneACCESS table is confined to in-frame rearrangements and falls short of the full clone set. An unresolved V gene accounts for under half of the shortfall where checked; the remainder is of unknown origin. The sample table lists fewer than 200,000 clones, 70% to 90% of them with a count of one. Together, the top ten hold approximately 1% of the sample. The sample was peripheral blood. The receptors here all came from a man aged 35-49 years with acute or convalescent COVID-19.

The chain links TRBV7-3 to TRBJ2-2, with 10 bases matching TRBD1. The CDR3 extends over 16 amino acids. Germline-derived CDR1 and CDR2 are SGHTA and FQGTGA. Trimming took 3 bases from V and 6 from J; bases not matched to a gene: 7. Here the CDR3 DNA reads TGTGCCAGCAGCTTCACCGGGACAGGGGTTCCCGGGGAGCTGTTTTTT. It is translated as CASSFTGTGVPGELFF.

The V and J genes are TRBV5-1 and TRBJ1-6; TRBD1 matches at 7 bases. This CDR3 has 15 amino acids. CDR1 is SGHRS and CDR2 is YFSETQ in the germline V gene. V trimming: 4 bases; J trimming: 9 bases; junction bases outside the gene matches: 10. CDR3 nucleotides: TGCGCCAGCAGCCCTGCACAGGGGTTCGGTTCACCCCTCCACTTT. As protein: CASSPAQGFGSPLHF.

The gene calls are TRBV19 and TRBJ1-5, with a tentative D call TRBD1 (5 bases). This CDR3 spans 14 amino acids. V was pared by 2 bases and J by 7 bases, with 12 bases between. Germline V gives CDR1 LNHDA, CDR2 SQIVND (reference sequence). The CDR3 DNA is TGTGCCAGTAGTATACCACAGGAGGGGCAGCCCCAGCATTTT. Protein: CASSIPQEGQPQHF.

This chain links TRBV10-1 with TRBJ1-1; 7 bases fit TRBD1. Germline V gene lookup returns CDR1 WNHNN and CDR2 SYGVQD (reference sequence). This CDR3 region has 13 residues. J lost 2 bases, V lost 7 bases, and 4 bases had no gene match. This chain's CDR3 is CASKDRENTEAFF. Written as DNA, the CDR3 is TGCGCCAGCAAAGACAGGGAAAACACTGAAGCTTTCTTT.

This chain connects TRBV7-9 to TRBJ2-1; D is possibly TRBD1 (5 bases). V was cut by 5 bases and J by 7 bases, with 18 bases left in between. CDR1 and CDR2 from the germline V gene are SEHNR and FQNEAQ (reference sequence). The CDR3 extends over 15 amino acids. As DNA, the CDR3 is TGTGCCAGCAGCCTCCTTCAGGGCTTCGGAAATGAGCAGTTCTTC. As protein: CASSLLQGFGNEQFF.

The chain couples TRBV28 to TRBJ2-6; D is undetermined. V lost 5 bases and J lost 0, with 14 bases in between. The CDR3 totals 17 residues. In germline, CDR1 is MDHEN, CDR2 SYDVKM. The CDR3 bases are TGTGCCAGCAGTCCGTCATGGGCTGCCTCTGGGGCCAACGTCCTGACTTTC. As protein: CASSPSWAASGANVLTF.

The V call is TRBV6-1, the J call TRBJ2-5; the match to TRBD2 covers 7 bases. The CDR3 consists of 16 residues. The V and J ends lost 0 bases and 2 bases, in that order; junction bases with no gene match: 6. The V gene's germline CDR1 is MNHNS and CDR2 SASEGT. Written as DNA, the CDR3 is TGTGCCAGCAGTGAAGCGGAGGCTAGCGGTCAAGAGACCCAGTACTTC. Translating gives CASSEAEASGQETQYF.

V is TRBV19 and J is TRBJ1-1; D might be TRBD1 (5 bases). Trimming pared 8 bases from V and 1 base from J, leaving 11 bases between. CDR3 length: 13 amino acids. From germline, CDR1 is LNHDA and CDR2 SQIVND (reference sequence). The CDR3 coding sequence is TGTGCCAGTGGGGTTGACAGGAACACTGAAGCTTTCTTT. This codes for CASGVDRNTEAFF. Full variable domain (rest looked up from reference TRBV19 and TRBJ1-1): DGGITQSPKYLFRKEGQNVTLSCEQNLNHDAMYWYRQDPGQGLRLIYYSQIVNDFQKGDIAEGYSVSREKKESFPLTVTSAQKNPTAFYLCASGVDRNTEAFFGQGTRLTVV.

The chain joins TRBV28 to TRBJ1-2; 12 bases map to TRBD1. Trimming removed 6 bases from V and 2 bases from J; junction bases left unmatched: 7. Per germline, CDR1 MDHEN and CDR2 SYDVKM. This CDR3 spans 16 amino acids. CDR3 nucleotides: TGTGCCAGCAGCCCGGGACAGGGGGCGAGGAACTATGGCTACACCTTC. Its translation is CASSPGQGARNYGYTF.

V gene TRBV12-3 or TRBV12-4 combines with J gene TRBJ1-1; 8 bases are a match to TRBD1. The CDR3 totals 13 residues. The V segment lost 5 bases and the J segment 4 bases; nucleotides outside the gene matches: 3. The CDR3: CASSPGGPTEAFF. CDR3 coding DNA: TGTGCCAGCAGTCCAGGGGGCCCCACTGAAGCTTTCTTT.

This chain uses TRBV7-3 with TRBJ1-1, with 7 bases identical to TRBD1. J lost 3 bases, V lost 5 bases, and 9 bases had no gene match. The CDR3 consists of 15 residues. CDR1 SGHTA and CDR2 FQGTGA come from the germline V gene. CDR3 nucleotides: TGTGCCAGCAGCCCCGGGACAGCGCGGGACACTGAAGCTTTCTTT. This gives the protein CASSPGTARDTEAFF. Combining the CDR3 with reference TRBV7-3 and TRBJ1-1 gives the whole variable domain GAGVSQTPSNKVTEKGKYVELRCDPISGHTALYWYRQSLGQGPEFLIYFQGTGAADDSGLPNDRFFAVRPEGSVSTLKIQRTERGDSAVYLCASSPGTARDTEAFFGQGTRLTVV.

The table lists this clone with a few counts. The chain combines TRBV30 with TRBJ1-1, with unresolved D. Per germline, CDR1 GTSNPN and CDR2 SVGIG (reference sequence). CDR3 length: 12 amino acids. The V gene lost 0 bases and the J gene lost 8 bases, with 10 bases spanning the gap. The DNA for the CDR3 is TGTGCCTGGAGTGTAGGCGGGCCCGAAGCTTTCTTT. Protein product: CAWSVGGPEAFF.

This chain connects TRBV19 to TRBJ1-1; 7 bases agree with TRBD1. The CDR3 spans 16 residues. Germline V CDR1 and CDR2: LNHDA, SQIVND (reference sequence). Unmatched junction bases numbered 15, after V lost 6 bases and J lost 5 bases. CDR3 protein: CASRTPGTAWGTEAFF. The CDR3 DNA is TGTGCCAGTAGAACTCCCGGGACAGCATGGGGAACTGAAGCTTTCTTT.

This rearrangement joins TRBV20-1 to TRBJ1-1, with D perhaps matching TRBD1 (5 bases). From germline, CDR1 is DFQATT and CDR2 SNEGSKA (reference sequence). V was shortened by 3 bases and J by 4 bases, with 15 bases between the two germline ends. This CDR3 spans 14 amino acids. This CDR3 is CSASQSVGATEAFF. In DNA, the CDR3 is TGCAGTGCTAGTCAAAGTGTTGGGGCCACTGAAGCTTTCTTT.

J is TRBJ1-4 and V is TRBV7-9, with 9 bases that match TRBD1. Germline lookup yields CDR1 SEHNR and CDR2 FQNEAQ (reference sequence). There are 15 residues in the CDR3. Trimming cost V 5 bases and J 6 bases; bases outside gene matches: 7. In DNA, the CDR3 is TGTGCCAGCAGCGAAGGAAGGACAGGGGATGAAAAACTGTTTTTT. Its protein is CASSEGRTGDEKLFF. Variable domain in full (rest from reference TRBV7-9 and TRBJ1-4): DTGVSQNPRHKITKRGQNVTFRCDPISEHNRLYWYRQTLGQGPEFLTYFQNEAQLEKSRLLSDRFSAERPKGSFSTLEIQRTEQGDSAMYLCASSEGRTGDEKLFFGSGTQLSVL.